This T cell receptor (beta chain) was captured by sequencing in a study of blood T cell repertoires in COVID-19. The V gene's germline CDR1 is PRHDT and CDR2 FYEKMQ (reference sequence). The CDR3 has 15 residues. The V end was cut by 3 bases, the J end by 1 base, with 9 bases between. Sequenced by immunoSEQ multiplex PCR; TCRdb stores in-frame clones only, minus some. The data show about 400,000 clones, more than 80% seen once. The chain uses TRBV13 and TRBJ2-2; the D gene is possibly TRBD1 (6 bases). The clonotype was recovered from a man aged 35-49 years with acute or convalescent COVID-19. Sequencing used peripheral blood. The CDR3, as DNA: TGTGCCAGCAGCTTTTCAGGGGAGAACACCGGGGAGCTGTTTTTT. Translating gives CASSFSGENTGELFF.